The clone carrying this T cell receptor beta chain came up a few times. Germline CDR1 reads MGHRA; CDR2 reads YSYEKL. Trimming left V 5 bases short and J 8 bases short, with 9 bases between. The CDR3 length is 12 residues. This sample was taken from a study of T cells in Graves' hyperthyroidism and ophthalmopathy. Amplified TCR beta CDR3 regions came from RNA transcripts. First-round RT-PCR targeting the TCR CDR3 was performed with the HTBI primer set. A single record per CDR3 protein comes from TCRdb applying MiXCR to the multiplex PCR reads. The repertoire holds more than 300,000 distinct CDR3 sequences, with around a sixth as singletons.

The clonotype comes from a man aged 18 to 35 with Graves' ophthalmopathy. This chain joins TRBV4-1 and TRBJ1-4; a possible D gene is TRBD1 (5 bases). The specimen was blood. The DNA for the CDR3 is TGCGCCAGCAGCATGAGGGGAGAAAAACTGTTTTTT. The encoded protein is CASSMRGEKLFF.